Below are 21 T cell receptor beta chains sequenced from a single sample in a study of T-cell reconstitution after alpha-beta-depleted transplantation in children. This sample's TCRbeta library carried unique molecular identifier barcodes. A single record per CDR3 protein comes from TCRdb applying MiXCR to the PCR reads. Of more than 40,000 distinct CDR3 sequences in the sample, around 9% are singletons; the top ten hold roughly 29%. The sample consisted of PBMCs, mostly from graft donor cells, taken 60 days after TCRalphabeta/CD19-depleted stem cell transplant. These receptors came from a male patient between 2 and 10 years old who had a stem cell transplant for chronic granulomatous disease, so the T cells may come from the graft donor.

The CDR3 DNA sequence: TGCAAAACCGGGACTTTGAACACTGAAGCTTTCTTT. Translation: CKTGTLNTEAFF. J is TRBJ1-1 and V is TRBV20-1; TRBD1 might be the D (5 bases). The CDR3 extends over 12 amino acids. Germline V CDR1 and CDR2: DFQATT, SNEGSKA (reference sequence).

This clonotype showed up many times. J is TRBJ2-7 and V is TRBV7-2; 9 nucleotides align to TRBD1. V lost 5 bases, J lost 3 bases, and 8 bases stayed unmatched. Germline CDR1 and CDR2: SGHTA and FQGNSA. This CDR3 spans 15 amino acids. The CDR3 sequence: CASSPRGTGIYEQYF. For the CDR3, the DNA is TGTGCCAGCAGCCCTCGGGGGACAGGGATCTACGAGCAGTACTTC.

V is TRBV4-1 and J is TRBJ2-3; D may be TRBD1 (6 bases). The CDR3 is made up of 15 amino acids. The germline V gene encodes CDR1 MGHRA and CDR2 YSYEKL. V was trimmed by 5 bases and J by 2 bases, leaving 14 bases between them. The CDR3 region has the DNA TGCGCCAGCAGCTACCGGGACACACTCACAGATACGCAGTATTTT. This sequence encodes CASSYRDTLTDTQYF.

In this sample, this clonotype turned up many times. The CDR3 region is CASSQIQTDTQYF. Here the CDR3 DNA reads TGTGCCAGCAGTCAAATCCAGACAGATACGCAGTATTTT. V and J are TRBV7-2 and TRBJ2-3, with unresolved D. V lost 6 bases to trimming and J lost 3 bases, with 10 bases between them. Germline V gives CDR1 SGHTA, CDR2 FQGNSA. CDR3 size: 13 residues.

The table lists this clonotype with many counts. This chain uses TRBV30 with TRBJ2-5, with a possible D match to TRBD2 (5 bases). The CDR3 is 15 amino acids. Germline V gives CDR1 GTSNPN, CDR2 SVGIG (reference sequence). Trimming took off 2 bases at V and 2 bases at J, with 15 bases between the two ends. CDR3 nucleotide sequence: TGTGCCTGGAGTCGGCGGCTAGGGAGACAAGAGACCCAGTACTTC. Translating it yields CAWSRRLGRQETQYF.

This clonotype was counted ten times or more. This rearrangement joins TRBV2 to TRBJ2-5, with 7 bases identical to TRBD2. Germline CDR1 reads SNHLY; CDR2 reads FYNNEI. This CDR3 spans 16 amino acids. The ends lost 10 bases at V and 4 bases at J; junction bases unmatched: 18. CDR3 DNA: TGTGCCACTTCGAGACGTGGCGGGAGTGAGCGAGAGACCCAGTACTTC. The encoded protein is CATSRRGGSERETQYF.

This clonotype came up many times. This chain uses TRBV5-1 with TRBJ2-1, with D perhaps matching TRBD2 (6 bases). The CDR3 covers 15 residues. Trimming took off 4 bases at V and 8 bases at J, with 19 bases between the two ends. The germline V gene has CDR1 SGHRS and CDR2 YFSETQ. In nucleotides, the CDR3 is TGCGCCAGCAGCCCCTTGGGGCGGGAATCCGATGAGCAGTTCTTC. Protein: CASSPLGRESDEQFF.

This clonotype was counted ten times or more. V is TRBV20-1 and J is TRBJ1-5; TRBD1 matches at 11 bases. The CDR3 is 17 residues long. The germline gives CDR1 DFQATT, CDR2 SNEGSKA (reference sequence). The V and J ends lost 6 bases and 0 bases, in that order; junction bases with no gene match: 10. This CDR3 is CSANEGQGGYSNQPQHF. The CDR3 bases are TGCAGTGCAAATGAGGGACAGGGGGGTTATAGCAATCAGCCCCAGCATTTT.

This clonotype occurred many times. This chain uses TRBV4-1 with TRBJ1-2, with D unclear. With 3 bases removed from V and 1 base from J, the gap between germline ends came to 12 bases. The length of the CDR3 is 15 residues. Germline V gene sequence: CDR1 MGHRA, CDR2 YSYEKL. This CDR3 reads CASSHPGLYNYGYTF. CDR3 nucleotide sequence: TGCGCCAGCAGCCATCCTGGGCTATATAACTATGGCTACACCTTC.

In this sample, this clonotype turned up many times. This chain uses TRBV12-3 or TRBV12-4 with TRBJ2-1; TRBD1 aligns across 12 bases. V gave up 5 bases and J gave up 0 bases; unmatched junction bases: 8. The CDR3 is made up of 18 amino acids. The DNA for the CDR3 is TGTGCCAGCAGTCACCGGGACAGGGGGCAGAGCTCCTACAATGAGCAGTTCTTC. Amino acids: CASSHRDRGQSSYNEQFF.

The table lists this clonotype with many counts. The chain links TRBV7-8 to TRBJ2-7, with 8 nucleotides matching TRBD1. The CDR3 contains 15 residues. Germline loops: CDR1 SGHVS, CDR2 FQNEAQ. V gave up 2 bases and J gave up 0 bases; unmatched junction bases: 3. CDR3 sequence (DNA): TGTGCCAGCAGCTTACAGGGGGCCAGCTCCTACGAGCAGTACTTC. Its protein is CASSLQGASSYEQYF.

Many counts were recorded for this clonotype. This chain links TRBV27 with TRBJ2-7; unclear D gene. Trimming cost V 3 bases and J 4 bases, with 10 bases left between them. Looked up from germline, CDR1 is MNHEY and CDR2 is SMNVEV (reference sequence). The CDR3 runs 13 residues. The CDR3 nucleotides are TGTGCCAGCAGTTTCGGCGTGGGGTACGAGCAGTACTTC. Translating gives CASSFGVGYEQYF.

This clonotype was observed at least ten times. V gene TRBV5-1 combines with J gene TRBJ2-7; 7 bases are a match to TRBD1. CDR3 size: 16 residues. Trimming removed 4 bases from V and 2 bases from J; junction bases left unmatched: 12. Germline V gives CDR1 SGHRS, CDR2 YFSETQ. CDR3 in amino acids: CASSLDRETFAYEQYF. CDR3 in DNA: TGCGCCAGCAGCCTAGACAGGGAGACCTTTGCCTACGAGCAGTACTTC.

The rearrangement links TRBV20-1 to TRBJ2-7; TRBD2 aligns across 8 bases. The CDR3 has 13 residues. Germline CDR1 is DFQATT and CDR2 is SNEGSKA (reference sequence). After removal of 3 bases from V and 6 bases from J, the junction contained 7 bases not matched to a gene. CDR3 in DNA: TGCAGTGCTAGTGGCCAGGCGGGGGGCGAGCAGTACTTC. Protein product: CSASGQAGGEQYF.

This clonotype was seen many times. V and J are TRBV18 and TRBJ2-2; D is uncertain. This CDR3 is 15 amino acids long. The germline CDR1 and CDR2 sequences are KGHSH and LQKENI. Trimming shortened V by 6 bases and J by 3 bases, and 14 bases separated the two germline ends. In DNA, the CDR3 is TGTGCCAGCTCCTCCACTGGCTCCTACACCGGGGAGCTGTTTTTT. Amino acid sequence: CASSSTGSYTGELFF.

This clonotype was detected ten times or more. V is TRBV15 and J is TRBJ2-1; possibly TRBD2 for D (5 bases). CDR3 size: 17 residues. V was cut by 5 bases and J by 4 bases, with 21 bases left in between. In germline, CDR1 is LNHNV, CDR2 YYDKDF (reference sequence). This CDR3 reads CATSRYAPGNPYNEQFF. The CDR3 nucleotides are TGTGCCACCAGCCGCTACGCCCCCGGGAACCCTTACAATGAGCAGTTCTTC.

This clonotype has just a few counts. The rearrangement links TRBV5-1 to TRBJ2-3; the D gene is possibly TRBD2 (5 bases). The CDR3 length is 14 residues. Trimming took 3 bases from V and 5 from J, leaving 13 bases between them. Germline V gives CDR1 SGHRS, CDR2 YFSETQ. CDR3 sequence: CASSYYSGGDTQYF. CDR3 DNA: TGCGCCAGCAGCTATTACTCCGGAGGAGATACGCAGTATTTT.

The chain carries TRBV7-2 and TRBJ2-1; the D is unclear. Trimming removed 5 bases from V and 9 bases from J, with 14 bases in between. This CDR3 region has 13 residues. Germline lookup yields CDR1 SGHTA and CDR2 FQGNSA. The CDR3 region has the DNA TGTGCCAGCAGCGGGCTATGGACGAGTGAGCAGTTCTTC. Translated: CASSGLWTSEQFF.

This clonotype occurred many times. The CDR3 region has the DNA TGTGCCAGCAGTTTTAGGCAGGCCGGGACTAGCTCCTACGAGCAGTACTTC. The encoded protein is CASSFRQAGTSSYEQYF. The chain uses TRBV28 and TRBJ2-7, with 8 bases that match TRBD2. V shed 3 bases and J 0 bases; nucleotides not matched to a gene: 10. This CDR3 comprises 17 residues. Germline V gene sequence: CDR1 MDHEN, CDR2 SYDVKM.

This clonotype was recorded many times. The gene calls are TRBV21-1 and TRBJ2-5; the table names TRBD1, a call not compared with the DNA. TRBV21-1 is a listed pseudogene. The CDR3 runs to 17 residues. Here the CDR3 DNA reads TGTGCCAGCAGCAAAGCGGTAGGGGACAGGTTTCAAGAGACCCAGTACTTC. As protein: CASSKAVGDRFQETQYF.

The V gene is TRBV7-2, the J gene TRBJ1-5; a weak D match, TRBD1 (5 bases). CDR3 length equals 14 residues. V was pared by 3 bases and J by 6 bases, with 12 bases between. Germline-derived CDR1 and CDR2 are SGHTA and FQGNSA. CDR3 amino acids: CASSFGGSAQPQHF. CDR3 bases: TGTGCCAGCAGCTTCGGGGGTTCTGCTCAGCCCCAGCATTTT.